This T cell receptor beta chain was found in a study of blood T cell repertoires in COVID-19. Original processing notes: Reference gene primers were amplified, and this amplification served to estimate nucleated cell counts. This table comes from immunoSEQ multiplex PCR, and its TCRdb copy is limited to in-frame clones, with some not included. D and trimming come from the DNA, and the V and J calls and clone size come from that table. The sample comprises around 160,000 clones, 88% of which are singletons, and about 1.2% rests with the top ten. The CDR3 is 15 residues long. From germline, CDR1 is LGHNA and CDR2 YNFKEQ. Unmatched junction bases numbered 9, after V lost 0 bases and J lost 8 bases.

Sequenced: PBMCs or T cells enriched from blood (not recorded which). The clonotype originates from a woman aged 30 to 39 with acute COVID-19. The gene calls are TRBV4-2 and TRBJ1-1; 7 nucleotides line up with TRBD1. The CDR3 region has the DNA TGTGCCAGCAGCCAAGAGCCCTCACCGGGACAGGAAGCTTTCTTT. Residues: CASSQEPSPGQEAFF.